This T cell receptor (beta chain) comes out of a study of blood T cell repertoires in COVID-19. In the study overall: Sources were T cells, B-cell-depleted T cells, or PBMCs; the material itself was cDNA or gDNA.

The V end was cut by 2 bases, the J end by 9 bases, with 9 bases between. There are 13 residues in the CDR3. Germline lookup yields CDR1 SGHNT and CDR2 YYREEE (reference sequence). It was during active infection that Seattle patients were enrolled and then longitudinally followed. Produced via immunoSEQ multiplex PCR; TCRdb's table is partial and in-frame only. The sample has 450,000 or so clones, 89% seen once. The sequence was collected from a woman in her 40s with COVID-19, enrolled during active disease. What was sequenced was peripheral blood. This chain connects TRBV5-4 to TRBJ1-6; a possible D gene is TRBD1 (5 bases). The CDR3 DNA is TGTGCCAGCAGCTTTTGGGGGGGTTCACCCCTCCACTTT. It encodes CASSFWGGSPLHF. Looking up the rest from reference TRBV5-4 and TRBJ1-6 gives the full variable domain: ETGVTQSPTHLIKTRGQQVTLRCSSQSGHNTVSWYQQALGQGPQFIFQYYREEENGRGNFPPRFSGLQFPNYSSELNVNALELDDSALYLCASSFWGGSPLHFGNGTRLTVT.